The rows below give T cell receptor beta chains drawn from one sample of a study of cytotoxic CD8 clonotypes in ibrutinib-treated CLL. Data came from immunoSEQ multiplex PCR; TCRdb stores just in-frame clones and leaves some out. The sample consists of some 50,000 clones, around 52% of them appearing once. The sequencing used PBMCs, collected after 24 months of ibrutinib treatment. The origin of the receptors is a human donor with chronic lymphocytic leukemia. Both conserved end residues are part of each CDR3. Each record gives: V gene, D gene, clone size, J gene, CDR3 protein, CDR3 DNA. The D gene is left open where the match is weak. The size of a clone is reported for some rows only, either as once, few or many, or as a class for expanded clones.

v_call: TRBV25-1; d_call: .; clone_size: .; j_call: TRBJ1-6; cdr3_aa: CASRTETYNSPLHF; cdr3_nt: TGTGCCAGCAGAACGGAGACCTATAATTCACCCCTCCACTTT
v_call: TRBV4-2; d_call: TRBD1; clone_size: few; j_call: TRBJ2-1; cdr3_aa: CASSPRTGDYNEQFF; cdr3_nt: TGTGCCAGCAGCCCACGGACAGGGGACTACAATGAGCAGTTCTTC
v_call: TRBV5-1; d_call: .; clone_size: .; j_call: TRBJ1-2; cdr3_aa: CASRHPRGEGYGYTF; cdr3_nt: TGCGCCAGCAGACACCCCCGGGGGGAAGGCTATGGCTACACCTTC
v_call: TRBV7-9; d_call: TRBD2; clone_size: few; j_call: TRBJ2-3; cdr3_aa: CASSLAGGTSGTQYF; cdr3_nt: TGTGCCAGCAGCTTAGCCGGGGGGACTTCAGGTACGCAGTATTTT
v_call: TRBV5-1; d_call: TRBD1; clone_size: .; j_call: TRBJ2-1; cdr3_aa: CASSLGRQGISYNEQFF; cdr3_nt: TGCGCCAGCAGCTTGGGAAGACAGGGGATCAGCTACAATGAGCAGTTCTTC
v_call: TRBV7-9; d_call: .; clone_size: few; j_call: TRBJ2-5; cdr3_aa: CASSPGGPTQYF; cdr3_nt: TGTGCCAGCAGCCCTGGGGGACCGACCCAGTACTTC
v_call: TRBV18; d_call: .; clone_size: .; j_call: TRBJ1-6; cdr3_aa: CASSPGGGYGSPLHF; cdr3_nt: TGTGCCAGCTCACCGGGAGGGGGTTATGGTTCACCCCTCCACTTT
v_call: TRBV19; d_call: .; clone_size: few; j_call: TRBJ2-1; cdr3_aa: CASSIAVYNEQFF; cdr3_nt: TGTGCCAGTAGTATTGCGGTATACAATGAGCAGTTCTTC
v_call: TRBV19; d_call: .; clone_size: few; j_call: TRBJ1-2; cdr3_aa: CASKKRGTNYGYTF; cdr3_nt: TGTGCCAGCAAGAAGCGCGGGACAAACTATGGCTACACCTTC
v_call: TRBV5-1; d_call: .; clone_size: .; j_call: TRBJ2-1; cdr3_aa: CASSLAGTGHNEQFF; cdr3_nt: TGCGCCAGCAGCTTGGCCGGGACGGGCCACAATGAGCAGTTCTTC
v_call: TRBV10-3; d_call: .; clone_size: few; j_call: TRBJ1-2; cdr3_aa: CAISGGPPGGYTF; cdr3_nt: TGTGCCATCAGTGGAGGACCCCCGGGGGGCTACACCTTC
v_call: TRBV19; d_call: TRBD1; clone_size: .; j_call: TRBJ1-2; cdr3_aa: CASIGTGSNYGYTF; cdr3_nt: TGTGCCAGTATCGGGACAGGGTCTAACTATGGCTACACCTTC
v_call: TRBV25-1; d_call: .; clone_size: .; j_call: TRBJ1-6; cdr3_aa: CASTEGSSPLHF; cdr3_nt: TGTGCCAGCACGGAGGGCAGCTCACCCCTCCACTTT
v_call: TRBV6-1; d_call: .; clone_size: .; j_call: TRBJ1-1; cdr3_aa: CASSRNLGDTEAFF; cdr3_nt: TGTGCCAGCAGTCGCAACCTCGGGGACACTGAAGCTTTCTTT
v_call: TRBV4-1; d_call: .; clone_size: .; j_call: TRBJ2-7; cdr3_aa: CASTSGTVSYEQYF; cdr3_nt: TGTGCCAGCACATCCGGGACGGTCTCCTACGAGCAGTACTTC
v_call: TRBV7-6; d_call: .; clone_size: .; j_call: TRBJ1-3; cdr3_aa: CASSLDRRVYGNTIYF; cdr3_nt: TGTGCCAGCAGCTTAGATAGGAGGGTTTATGGAAACACCATATATTTT
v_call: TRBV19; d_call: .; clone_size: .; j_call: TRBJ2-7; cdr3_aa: CASSTLGSRVYF; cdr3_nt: TGTGCCAGTAGTACTCTCGGAAGTAGGGTGTACTTC
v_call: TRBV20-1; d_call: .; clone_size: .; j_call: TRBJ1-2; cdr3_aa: CSARGVGGYTF; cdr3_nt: TGCAGTGCTAGAGGGGTGGGCGGCTACACCTTC
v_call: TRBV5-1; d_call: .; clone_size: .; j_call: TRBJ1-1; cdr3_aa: CASSLGLNTEAFF; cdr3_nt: TGCGCCAGCAGCTTAGGGCTAAACACTGAAGCTTTCTTT
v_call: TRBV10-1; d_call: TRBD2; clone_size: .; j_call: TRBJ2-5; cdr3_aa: CASSDPGTSGKETQYF; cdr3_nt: TGCGCCAGCAGTGACCCCGGGACTAGCGGAAAAGAGACCCAGTACTTC
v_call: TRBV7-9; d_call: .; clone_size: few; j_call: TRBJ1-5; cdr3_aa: CASSPGRKTPQPQHF; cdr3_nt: TGTGCCAGCAGCCCGGGACGGAAGACCCCACAGCCCCAGCATTTT
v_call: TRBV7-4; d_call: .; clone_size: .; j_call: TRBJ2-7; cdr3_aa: CASSSDTSSYEQYF; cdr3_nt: TGTGCCAGCAGCTCGGACACCAGCTCCTACGAGCAGTACTTC
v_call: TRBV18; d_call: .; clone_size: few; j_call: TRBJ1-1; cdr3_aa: CATHARGEQVAFF; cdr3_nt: TGTGCCACCCACGCGAGGGGGGAGCAGGTAGCTTTCTTT
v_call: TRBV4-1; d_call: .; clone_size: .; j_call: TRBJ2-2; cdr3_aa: CASSQEGGYTGELFF; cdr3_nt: TGCGCCAGCAGCCAAGAAGGCGGGTACACCGGGGAGCTGTTTTTT
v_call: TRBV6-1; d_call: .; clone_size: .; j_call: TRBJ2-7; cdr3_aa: CARRRTYEQYF; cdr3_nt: TGTGCCAGACGACGTACCTACGAGCAGTACTTC
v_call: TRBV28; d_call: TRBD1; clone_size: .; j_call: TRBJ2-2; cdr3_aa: CASSRQGNAGELFF; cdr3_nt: TGTGCCAGCAGTCGACAGGGGAATGCCGGGGAGCTGTTTTTT
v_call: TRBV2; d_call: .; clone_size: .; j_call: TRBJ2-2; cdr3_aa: CASSEDGSYTGELFF; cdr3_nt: TGTGCCAGCAGTGAAGACGGGTCTTACACCGGGGAGCTGTTTTTT
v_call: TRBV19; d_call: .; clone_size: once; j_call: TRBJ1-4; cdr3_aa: CASSMSPWGAKTNEKLFF; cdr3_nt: TGTGCCAGTAGTATGAGTCCTTGGGGGGCGAAGACTAATGAAAAACTGTTTTTT
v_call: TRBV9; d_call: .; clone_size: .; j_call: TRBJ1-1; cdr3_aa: CASSVDAGDTEAFF; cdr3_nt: TGTGCCAGCAGCGTAGATGCAGGGGACACTGAAGCTTTCTTT
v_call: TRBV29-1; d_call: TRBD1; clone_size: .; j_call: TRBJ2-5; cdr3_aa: CSGEEGAGETQYF; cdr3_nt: TGCAGCGGGGAAGAGGGGGCCGGTGAGACCCAGTACTTC
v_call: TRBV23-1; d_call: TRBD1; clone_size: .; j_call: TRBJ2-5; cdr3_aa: CASSQLGRGTEGQETQYF; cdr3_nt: TGCGCCAGCAGTCAATTAGGTAGAGGGACAGAGGGTCAAGAGACCCAGTACTTC
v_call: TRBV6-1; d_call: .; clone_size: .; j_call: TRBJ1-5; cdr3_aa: CASSEAGQSAQHF; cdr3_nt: TGTGCCAGCAGTGAGGCGGGTCAATCAGCCCAGCATTTT
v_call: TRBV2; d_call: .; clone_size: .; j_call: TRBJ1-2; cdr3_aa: CASSFGDIGFYGYTF; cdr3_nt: TGTGCCAGCAGTTTCGGGGACATTGGGTTCTATGGCTACACCTTC
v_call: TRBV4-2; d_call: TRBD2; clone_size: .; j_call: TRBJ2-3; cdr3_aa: CASSQQRAGGTDTQYF; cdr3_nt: TGTGCCAGCAGCCAGCAGCGTGCGGGGGGCACAGATACGCAGTATTTT
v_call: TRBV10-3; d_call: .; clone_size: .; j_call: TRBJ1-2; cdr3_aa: CAISEVTIYGYTF; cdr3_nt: TGTGCCATCAGTGAGGTAACAATCTATGGCTACACCTTC
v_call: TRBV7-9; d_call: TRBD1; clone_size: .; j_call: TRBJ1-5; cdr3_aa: CATTGQGNQPQHF; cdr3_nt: TGTGCCACTACGGGACAGGGGAATCAGCCCCAGCATTTT
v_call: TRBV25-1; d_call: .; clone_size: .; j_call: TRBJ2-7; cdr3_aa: CASSSGGTNSYEQYF; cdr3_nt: TGTGCCAGCTCCAGCGGAGGGACAAACTCCTACGAGCAGTACTTC
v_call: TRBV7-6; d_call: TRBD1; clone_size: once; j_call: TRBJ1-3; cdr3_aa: CASSPRTGPSGNTIYF; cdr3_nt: TGTGCCAGCAGCCCTCGGACAGGGCCCTCTGGAAACACCATATATTTT
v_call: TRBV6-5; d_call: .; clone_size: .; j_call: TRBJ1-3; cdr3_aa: CASSRGDTIYF; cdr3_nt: TGTGCCAGCAGTAGGGGAGACACCATATATTTT
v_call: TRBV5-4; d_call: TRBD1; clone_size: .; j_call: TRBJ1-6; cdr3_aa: CASSAGWTGANSPLHF; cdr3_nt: TGTGCCAGCAGCGCCGGATGGACAGGCGCGAATTCACCCCTCCACTTT
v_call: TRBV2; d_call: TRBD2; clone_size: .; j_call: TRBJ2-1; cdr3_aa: CASSLPSGGANEQFF; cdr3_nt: TGTGCCAGCAGCTTACCTAGCGGGGGGGCTAATGAGCAGTTCTTC
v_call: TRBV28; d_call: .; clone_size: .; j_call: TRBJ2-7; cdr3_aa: CASTTFGPVYEQYF; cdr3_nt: TGTGCCAGCACCACCTTTGGGCCGGTATACGAGCAGTACTTC
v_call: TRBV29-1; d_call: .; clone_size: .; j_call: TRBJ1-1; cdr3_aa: CSATQWNTEAFF; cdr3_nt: TGCAGCGCCACACAATGGAACACTGAAGCTTTCTTT
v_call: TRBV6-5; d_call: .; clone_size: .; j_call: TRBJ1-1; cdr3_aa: CASSQTGNTEAFF; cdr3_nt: TGTGCCAGCAGTCAGACAGGGAACACTGAAGCTTTCTTT
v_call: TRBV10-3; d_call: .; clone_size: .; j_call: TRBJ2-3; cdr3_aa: CAISTVDTQYF; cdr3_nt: TGTGCCATCAGTACAGTAGATACGCAGTATTTT